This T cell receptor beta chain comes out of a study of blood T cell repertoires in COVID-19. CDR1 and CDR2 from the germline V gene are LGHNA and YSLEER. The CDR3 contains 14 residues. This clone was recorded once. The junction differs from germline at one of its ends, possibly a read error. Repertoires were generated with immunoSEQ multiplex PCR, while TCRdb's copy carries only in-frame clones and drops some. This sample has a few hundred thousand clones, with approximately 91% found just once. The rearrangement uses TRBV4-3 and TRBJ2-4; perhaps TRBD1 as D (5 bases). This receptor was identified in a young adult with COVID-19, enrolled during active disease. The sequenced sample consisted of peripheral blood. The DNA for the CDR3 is TGCGCCAGCAGCCAAGATCTCAAAGGGGCTATGTTGAACTTC. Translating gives CASSQDLKGAMLNF.